The T cell receptor (beta chain) under discussion was sequenced for a study of blood T cells in healthy people across ages. Study-level findings and limits: Long-lived donors carried more naive CD4+ cells and greater diversity than aged donors.

Sample-barcoded 5' priming and a J-beta primer mix drove a second PCR of 7 to 11 cycles. TCRdb reprocessed the 5' RACE reads with MiXCR, giving one entry per CDR3 protein. The table lists more than 1.4 million distinct CDR3 sequences, 35% to 45% of them singletons. Germline lookup yields CDR1 MGHRA and CDR2 YSYEKL. This CDR3 has 15 amino acids. The germline V and J ends were trimmed by 0 bases and 7 bases, with 15 bases remaining between them. This clonotype was counted a few times. Its antigen is undetermined. The chain uses TRBV4-1 and TRBJ1-2, with D perhaps TRBD1 (5 bases). The receptor's source is a woman aged 18-30 years in good health. Sequenced input: blood. In DNA, the CDR3 is TGCGCCAGCAGCCAAGATGGCCTGCCAGGGTCTGGCTACACCTTC. It specifies CASSQDGLPGSGYTF.